These 28 T cell receptor beta chains came from one sample sequenced in a study of blood T cell repertoires in COVID-19. Sequencing used immunoSEQ multiplex PCR; TCRdb keeps in-frame clones, though not all of them. Of about 410,000 clones in the sample, 86% are singletons; the top ten hold more than 1.4%. Material for sequencing was peripheral blood. These receptors all stem from a woman aged 25 to 39 with active or convalescent COVID-19.

The V and J genes are TRBV6-5 and TRBJ2-3; TRBD2 might be the D (6 bases). Germline CDR1 reads MNHEY; CDR2 reads SVGAGI. Between the trimmed V and J ends, which lost 6 bases and 0 bases, there was a span of 13 bases. There are 15 residues in the CDR3. CDR3 in DNA: TGTGCCAGCAGCCAGGGAGGATCTAGCACAGATACGCAGTATTTT. This encodes CASSQGGSSTDTQYF.

J is TRBJ1-1 and V is TRBV11-2; 10 bases are a match to TRBD1. The CDR3 length is 18 residues. CDR1 SGHAT and CDR2 FQNNGV come from the germline V gene. Trimming cost V 0 bases and J 4 bases; bases outside gene matches: 11. The CDR3 spells CASSLDGTGVGVGTEAFF. CDR3 DNA: TGTGCCAGCAGCTTAGACGGGACAGGGGTGGGTGTGGGCACTGAAGCTTTCTTT.

Only a few counts were recorded for this clone. The V and J genes are TRBV30 and TRBJ1-5; TRBD1 matches 8 bases. The CDR3 consists of 15 residues. The J segment lost 3 bases and the V segment lost 1 base, leaving 5 bases of the junction unmatched. Germline CDR1 GTSNPN, CDR2 SVGIG (reference sequence). CDR3 in DNA: TGTGCCTGGAGTGCGACAGGGGCCCTCAATCAGCCCCAGCATTTT. Its protein is CAWSATGALNQPQHF.

This sequence joins TRBV5-5 and TRBJ1-1; unclear D gene. Trimming pared 4 bases from V and 5 bases from J, leaving 6 bases between. This CDR3 is 11 amino acids long. The germline gives CDR1 SGHKS, CDR2 YYEKEE (reference sequence). The CDR3 DNA reads TGTGCCAGCAGCCTTAGTACTGAAGCTTTCTTT. Residues: CASSLSTEAFF.

This chain uses TRBV6-4 with TRBJ2-1; 8 nucleotides match TRBD1. The CDR3 runs to 13 residues. In germline, CDR1 is MRHNA, CDR2 SNTAGT. V lost 6 bases and J lost 10; bases outside the gene matches: 8. In DNA form, the CDR3 reads TGTGCCAGCAGACCGACAGGGGTCGGCGAGCAGTTCTTC. This codes for CASRPTGVGEQFF.

The CDR3 here is CASRDRQTTVTGELFF. The CDR3 coding sequence is TGTGCCAGCAGGGATCGACAGACAACGGTAACCGGGGAGCTGTTTTTT. The chain recombines TRBV2 with TRBJ2-2; D is perhaps TRBD1 (5 bases). V lost 6 bases to trimming and J lost 5 bases, with 19 bases between them. Germline V gene data show CDR1 as SNHLY and CDR2 as FYNNEI. The CDR3 has 16 residues.

The chain couples TRBV25-1 to TRBJ2-7; 10 nucleotides match TRBD2. Germline V CDR1 and CDR2: MGHDK, SYGVNS. The trim removed 7 bases at V and 5 bases at J, leaving 8 bases unmatched. This CDR3 has 14 residues. The CDR3 nucleotides read TGTGCCAGCATGGATAGCGGGAGGAGAGACGAGCAGTACTTC. Its protein product is CASMDSGRRDEQYF.

The chain links TRBV7-2 to TRBJ2-1, with 13 positions matching TRBD2. V dropped 4 bases and J dropped 5; count of bases not matched to a gene: 8. The CDR3 extends over 17 amino acids. The germline CDR1 and CDR2 sequences are SGHTA and FQGNSA. The CDR3, as DNA: TGTGCCAGCAGCTGGACTAGCGGGGGTGTTCTTGACAATGAGCAGTTCTTC. Its translation is CASSWTSGGVLDNEQFF.

The V and J genes are TRBV6-5 and TRBJ2-5; 9 bases are shared with TRBD1. V lost 10 bases, J lost 1 base, and 10 bases stayed unmatched. CDR1 and CDR2 (germline): MNHEY, SVGAGI. The CDR3 totals 15 residues. CDR3 protein: CATHAGTGLQETQYF. The CDR3 DNA sequence: TGTGCCACCCACGCCGGGACAGGGCTCCAAGAGACCCAGTACTTC.

The genes are TRBV2 and TRBJ2-7, with a possible D match to TRBD1 (6 bases). There are 13 residues in the CDR3. Germline V gives CDR1 SNHLY, CDR2 FYNNEI. V shed 6 bases and J shed 3 bases, with 12 bases lying between them. The CDR3 DNA is TGTGCCAGCAGGGACAGTGCCCTCTACGAGCAGTACTTC. Translated, it gives CASRDSALYEQYF.

The chain's CDR3 is CASSVGSSGANVLTF. CDR3 DNA sequence: TGTGCCAGCAGCGTAGGTAGCTCTGGGGCCAACGTCCTGACTTTC. The chain joins TRBV9 to TRBJ2-6; D not resolved. This CDR3 comprises 15 residues. The V end was cut by 0 bases, the J end by 0 bases, with 4 bases between. CDR1 is SGDLS, CDR2 YYNGEE, per germline.

This rearrangement joins TRBV14 to TRBJ2-2; D remains unclear. The CDR3 runs to 14 residues. The ends were cut back, 1 base at V and 5 bases at J, with 8 bases in the middle. Germline values: CDR1 SGHDN, CDR2 FVKESK. The chain's CDR3 is CASSQALVTGELFF. For the CDR3, the DNA is TGTGCCAGCAGCCAAGCTCTAGTTACCGGGGAGCTGTTTTTT.

The genes are TRBV5-6 and TRBJ1-3, with 7 nucleotides matching TRBD1. The trim removed 4 bases at V and 3 bases at J, leaving 4 bases unmatched. Looked up from germline, CDR1 is SGHDT and CDR2 is YYEEEE. The CDR3 runs 14 residues. In nucleotides, the CDR3 is TGTGCCAGCAGCCAAGACAGGGTTGGAAACACCATATATTTT. As protein: CASSQDRVGNTIYF.

This clone was counted between two and nine times. The chain has TRBV27 and TRBJ1-5; TRBD1 is a possible D gene (6 bases). The CDR3 is 15 residues long. V lost 4 bases and J lost 4, with 14 bases in between. Germline V gives CDR1 MNHEY, CDR2 SMNVEV (reference sequence). CDR3 bases: TGTGCCAGCAGTTCCTCGACAGGAATTAATCAGCCCCAGCATTTT. Protein: CASSSSTGINQPQHF.

The CDR3: CSVERGDGYTF. Here the CDR3 DNA reads TGCAGCGTTGAACGGGGGGATGGCTACACCTTC. The V and J genes are TRBV29-1 and TRBJ1-2, with a possible D match to TRBD1 (5 bases). Germline V gene data show CDR1 as SQVTM and CDR2 as ANQGSEA. V was trimmed by 2 bases and J by 6 bases, leaving 7 bases between them. This CDR3 contains 11 residues.

The chain joins TRBV4-2 to TRBJ2-1; TRBD2 aligns across 9 bases. Germline V gene sequence: CDR1 LGHNA, CDR2 YNFKEQ. The CDR3 consists of 17 residues. The trim removed 0 bases at V and 2 bases at J, leaving 5 bases unmatched. The CDR3: CASSQDSQREAYNEQFF. CDR3 in DNA: TGTGCCAGCAGCCAAGATTCCCAGCGGGAGGCCTACAATGAGCAGTTCTTC.

The CDR3 loop is CASSLVQTGTAVRNTEAFF. The CDR3 DNA is TGTGCCAGCAGCTTAGTACAAACCGGGACAGCGGTTAGGAACACTGAAGCTTTCTTT. The rearrangement links TRBV7-6 to TRBJ1-1, with 7 bases fitting TRBD1. Germline V gene lookup returns CDR1 SGHVS and CDR2 FNYEAQ. The ends lost 1 base at V and 1 base at J; junction bases unmatched: 15. This CDR3 has 19 amino acids.

Only a few counts were recorded for this clone. V usage is TRBV6-5 and J usage is TRBJ1-3, with 7 bases fitting TRBD1. The CDR3 totals 15 residues. Germline CDR1 reads MNHEY; CDR2 reads SVGAGI. V trimming: 4 bases; J trimming: 0 bases; junction bases outside the gene matches: 3. The CDR3 protein is CASSLRQGSGNTIYF. CDR3 nucleotides: TGTGCCAGCAGTTTACGACAGGGCTCTGGAAACACCATATATTTT.

This chain links TRBV11-3 with TRBJ2-7; perhaps TRBD1 as D (6 bases). Between the trimmed V and J ends, which lost 5 bases and 2 bases, there was a span of 10 bases. Germline V gene lookup returns CDR1 SGHNT and CDR2 YENEEA. The CDR3 is 13 amino acids. CDR3 loop: CASSPGQTYEQYF. CDR3 nucleotide sequence: TGTGCCAGCAGCCCGGGACAAACCTACGAGCAGTACTTC.

The gene calls are TRBV11-2 and TRBJ2-7, with D possibly TRBD1 on 6 matching bases. The CDR3 has 13 amino acids. V lost 5 bases and J 3 bases, leaving 11 bases between the germline ends. Germline V gene data show CDR1 as SGHAT and CDR2 as FQNNGV. CDR3 residues: CASSPQGYYEQYF. CDR3 DNA sequence: TGTGCCAGCAGCCCCCAGGGGTACTACGAGCAGTACTTC. Full variable domain (remainder filled in from reference TRBV11-2 and TRBJ2-7): EAGVAQSPRYKIIEKRQSVAFWCNPISGHATLYWYQQILGQGPKLLIQFQNNGVVDDSQLPKDRFSAERLKGVDSTLKIQPAKLEDSAVYLCASSPQGYYEQYFGPGTRLTVT.

This clone was counted a few times. The chain couples TRBV6-1 to TRBJ1-2; 8 bases fit TRBD1. CDR3 length equals 16 residues. Trimming removed 3 bases from V and 4 bases from J; junction bases left unmatched: 10. Per the germline V gene, CDR1 is MNHNS and CDR2 is SASEGT. CDR3 in DNA: TGTGCCAGCAGTGACGTCGGGACAGGCCCGATCTATGGCTACACCTTC. Translation: CASSDVGTGPIYGYTF.

DNA of the CDR3: TGTGCCAGCAGCTTATTGACGGGGGAGACAGATACGCAGTATTTT. It is translated as CASSLLTGETDTQYF. This sequence joins TRBV7-8 and TRBJ2-3, with D tentatively TRBD2 (6 bases). The CDR3 is made up of 15 amino acids. In germline, CDR1 is SGHVS, CDR2 FQNEAQ. Trimming left V 2 bases short and J 3 bases short, with 12 bases between. The full variable domain, its missing parts supplied by reference TRBV7-8 and TRBJ2-3, is GAGVSQSPRYKVAKRGQDVALRCDPISGHVSLFWYQQALGQGPEFLTYFQNEAQLDKSGLPSDRFFAERPEGSVSTLKIQRTQQEDSAVYLCASSLLTGETDTQYFGPGTRLTVL.

V gene TRBV21-1 combines with J gene TRBJ2-3; the table's D call, TRBD1, has no DNA check behind it. TRBV21-1 is annotated as a pseudogene. The CDR3 spans 15 residues. The CDR3 reads CASSRGQRSTDTQYF. CDR3 DNA: TGTGCCAGCAGCAGGGGACAGCGAAGCACAGATACGCAGTATTTT.

V usage is TRBV10-3 and J usage is TRBJ1-4; D not certain. Germline-derived CDR1 and CDR2 are ENHRY and SYGVKD. There are 14 residues in the CDR3. With 10 bases removed from V and 8 bases from J, the gap between germline ends came to 20 bases. CDR3 nucleotide sequence: TGTGCCACCACGGACGGGATGGAAGAGGAAAAACTGTTTTTT. Its translation is CATTDGMEEEKLFF.

This clone was recorded only once. The chain has TRBV19 and TRBJ2-7; 8 nucleotides align to TRBD1. This CDR3 is built from 15 residues. V was clipped by 6 bases and J by 2 bases; unmatched bases: 9. The germline V gene has CDR1 LNHDA and CDR2 SQIVND (reference sequence). CDR3 sequence reads: CASSKTGAGAYEQYF. The CDR3 nucleotides are TGTGCCAGTAGCAAGACAGGGGCAGGGGCCTACGAGCAGTACTTC.

The chain has TRBV21-1 and TRBJ2-1; no DNA check was done on the table's D call, TRBD1. TRBV21-1 counts as a pseudogene. CDR3 length: 16 residues. CDR3 residues: CASSKGASNPYNEQFF. CDR3 bases: TGTGCCAGCAGCAAGGGGGCCAGTAACCCCTACAATGAGCAGTTCTTC.

The rearrangement links TRBV4-1 to TRBJ1-1; D gene unclear. The length of the CDR3 is 15 residues. The V end was cut by 0 bases, the J end by 4 bases, with 12 bases between. Per germline, CDR1 MGHRA and CDR2 YSYEKL. The CDR3 reads CASSQDGSVLTEAFF. In DNA form, the CDR3 reads TGCGCCAGCAGCCAAGATGGGAGTGTACTCACTGAAGCTTTCTTT.

V and J are TRBV10-1 and TRBJ2-2; D gene unclear. In germline, CDR1 is WNHNN, CDR2 SYGVQD (reference sequence). The CDR3 has 12 residues. V lost 8 bases and J lost 4, with 8 bases in between. The CDR3 nucleotides read TGCGCCAGCTCTCCCAGCACCGGGGAGCTGTTTTTT. Translating it yields CASSPSTGELFF.